Detailed here is one TCR beta chain. The source of the sample is a study of identical twins. TCRdb processed the 5' RACE reads anew with MiXCR; each CDR3 protein has one entry. The repertoire holds over 250,000 distinct CDR3 sequences, with roughly 9.8% as singletons. Healthy Caucasians, and only they, were the donors. The data were also submitted as part of a second study, on yellow fever vaccine responses in identical twins.

This clonotype originated in a woman aged 18-29 years in good health. The sample consisted of CD8+ T cells sorted from blood.

The CDR3 DNA follows: TGTGCCTGGAGTACAGCTGGACTTGAGCAGTTCTTC. Translated: CAWSTAGLEQFF. V is TRBV30 and J is TRBJ2-1, with D perhaps matching TRBD2 (5 bases). This CDR3 spans 12 amino acids. The germline V gene encodes CDR1 GTSNPN and CDR2 SVGIG (reference sequence). The germline V and J ends were trimmed by 2 bases and 9 bases, with 11 bases remaining between them.